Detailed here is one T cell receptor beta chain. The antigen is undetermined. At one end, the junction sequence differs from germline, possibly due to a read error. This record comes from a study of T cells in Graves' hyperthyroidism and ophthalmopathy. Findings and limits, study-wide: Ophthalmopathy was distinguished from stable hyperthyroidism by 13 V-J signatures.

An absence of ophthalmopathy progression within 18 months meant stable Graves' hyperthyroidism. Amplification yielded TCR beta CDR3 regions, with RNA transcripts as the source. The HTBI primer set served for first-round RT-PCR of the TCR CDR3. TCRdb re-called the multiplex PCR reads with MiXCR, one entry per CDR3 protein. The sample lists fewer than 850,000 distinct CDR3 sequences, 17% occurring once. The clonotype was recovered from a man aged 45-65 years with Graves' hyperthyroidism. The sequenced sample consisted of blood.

In DNA, the CDR3 is TGTGCCGGCAGCTTAGGGAATGAGCAGTTCTTC. Its protein product is CAGSLGNEQFF. This rearrangement joins TRBV7-9 to TRBJ2-1, with D hard to call. CDR3 length equals 11 residues. Germline-derived CDR1 and CDR2 are SEHNR and FQNEAQ (reference sequence).